Following are 13 T cell receptor beta chains from one sample sequenced in a study of blood T cell repertoires in COVID-19. Repertoires were generated with immunoSEQ multiplex PCR, while TCRdb's copy carries only in-frame clones and drops some. This sample has approximately 290,000 clones, with 80% to 95% found just once. The sample was peripheral blood. These receptors all come from a woman aged 25-40 years with COVID-19, enrolled during active disease.

The chain employs TRBV19 and TRBJ1-5, with a tentative D call TRBD1 (6 bases). Germline V gene lookup returns CDR1 LNHDA and CDR2 SQIVND (reference sequence). The CDR3 is 16 residues long. The V and J ends lost 5 bases and 0 bases respectively, with 14 bases between them. The CDR3 loop is CASSGTGGYSNQPQHF. DNA for the CDR3: TGTGCCAGTAGTGGAACGGGGGGCTATAGCAATCAGCCCCAGCATTTT.

V gene TRBV30 combines with J gene TRBJ1-4; D gene uncertain. The germline gives CDR1 GTSNPN, CDR2 SVGIG (reference sequence). V lost 8 bases and J lost 5, with 12 bases in between. The CDR3 contains 12 residues. The CDR3 spells CARNSPNEKLFF. The CDR3 region has the DNA TGTGCCCGAAACAGTCCCAATGAAAAACTGTTTTTT.

This rearrangement joins TRBV10-2 to TRBJ1-5; D might be TRBD1 (6 bases). Looked up from germline, CDR1 is WSHSY and CDR2 is SAAADI. Trimming pared 0 bases from V and 4 bases from J, leaving 19 bases between. The CDR3 covers 18 residues. This CDR3 is CASSESVPRDKKNQPQHF. In DNA form, the CDR3 reads TGCGCCAGCAGTGAGTCGGTCCCCCGGGACAAAAAAAATCAGCCCCAGCATTTT.

The rearrangement links TRBV19 to TRBJ2-5; 8 nucleotides line up with TRBD2. This CDR3 spans 14 amino acids. Per the germline V gene, CDR1 is LNHDA and CDR2 is SQIVND (reference sequence). The junction had 6 bases not matched to a gene; V was cut back by 4 bases and J by 5 bases. The CDR3 loop reads CASSRAGVRETQYF. In DNA form, the CDR3 reads TGTGCCAGTAGTAGAGCGGGAGTGAGGGAGACCCAGTACTTC.

This chain joins TRBV13 and TRBJ2-3, with no clear D. This CDR3 has 12 amino acids. Trimming shortened V by 5 bases and J by 1 base, and 4 bases separated the two germline ends. Looked up from germline, CDR1 is PRHDT and CDR2 is FYEKMQ (reference sequence). The CDR3: CASSERTDTQYF. The DNA of the CDR3 is TGTGCCAGCAGCGAGCGCACAGATACGCAGTATTTT. Supplemented by reference TRBV13 and TRBJ2-3, the full variable domain reads AAGVIQSPRHLIKEKRETATLKCYPIPRHDTVYWYQQGPGQDPQFLISFYEKMQSDKGSIPDRFSAQQFSDYHSELNMSSLELGDSALYFCASSERTDTQYFGPGTRLTVL.

This chain connects TRBV9 to TRBJ1-1; the match to TRBD1 covers 7 bases. V lost 2 bases to trimming and J lost 5 bases; unmatched junction nucleotides: 12. CDR3 length: 16 amino acids. The germline V gene encodes CDR1 SGDLS and CDR2 YYNGEE. The CDR3 bases are TGTGCCAGCAGCGTGGGTGGAGAGGGGGCGAGAACTGAAGCTTTCTTT. This encodes CASSVGGEGARTEAFF.

The J gene is TRBJ2-1, the V gene TRBV27; D is possibly TRBD1 (8 bases). Germline values: CDR1 MNHEY, CDR2 SMNVEV (reference sequence). V was shortened by 2 bases and J by 0 bases, with 14 bases between the two germline ends. The CDR3 consists of 17 residues. The CDR3 here is CASSLRGDRISYNEQFF. The CDR3 region has the DNA TGTGCCAGCAGTTTACGGGGGGACAGGATCTCCTACAATGAGCAGTTCTTC.

This chain links TRBV18 with TRBJ1-1, with D possibly being TRBD1 (6 bases). CDR3 length: 16 amino acids. Germline CDR1 KGHSH, CDR2 LQKENI. V was pared by 5 bases and J by 6 bases, with 22 bases between. The CDR3 loop reads CASSEGQLKNTAEAFF. CDR3 coding DNA: TGTGCCAGCTCAGAGGGACAACTGAAGAACACTGCTGAAGCTTTCTTT.

The rearrangement joins TRBV2 to TRBJ2-7, with 7 positions matching TRBD1. Germline V lookup: CDR1 SNHLY, CDR2 FYNNEI. The CDR3 is 14 residues long. V shed 7 bases and J 0 bases; nucleotides not matched to a gene: 6. The CDR3 region is CASTSQGSSYEQYF. CDR3 nucleotides: TGTGCCAGCACCTCACAGGGGTCCTCCTACGAGCAGTACTTC. The full variable domain, in which reference TRBV2 and TRBJ2-7 provide the parts outside the CDR3, is EPEVTQTPSHQVTQMGQEVILRCVPISNHLYFYWYRQILGQKVEFLVSFYNNEISEKSEIFDDQFSVERPDGSNFTLKIRSTKLEDSAMYFCASTSQGSSYEQYFGPGTRLTVT.

V and J are TRBV27 and TRBJ1-1; no reliable D call. The CDR3 runs to 14 residues. V shed 6 bases and J shed 0 bases, with 11 bases lying between them. CDR1 and CDR2 (germline): MNHEY, SMNVEV (reference sequence). CDR3 amino acids: CASRGLALNTEAFF. The DNA for the CDR3 is TGTGCCAGCAGAGGACTTGCCTTGAACACTGAAGCTTTCTTT.

This chain uses TRBV24-1 with TRBJ2-5; TRBD2 might be the D (6 bases). CDR3 length: 14 residues. The germline V gene has CDR1 KGHDR and CDR2 SFDVKD. The ends were cut back, 9 bases at V and 0 bases at J, with 13 bases in the middle. CDR3 in DNA: TGTGCCACCGCATACGGAGGGAACCAAGAGACCCAGTACTTC. It codes for CATAYGGNQETQYF.

This chain connects TRBV7-2 to TRBJ2-2; 11 bases fit TRBD2. The CDR3 is made up of 16 amino acids. Germline assignment: CDR1 SGHTA and CDR2 FQGNSA. J lost 4 bases, V lost 6 bases, and 7 bases had no gene match. CDR3 coding DNA: TGTGCCAGCAGGTCCGGGACTAGCGGCGTCACCGGGGAGCTGTTTTTT. The encoded protein is CASRSGTSGVTGELFF. Full variable domain (outside the CDR3, taken from reference TRBV7-2 and TRBJ2-2): GAGVSQSPSNKVTEKGKDVELRCDPISGHTALYWYRQSLGQGLEFLIYFQGNSAPDKSGLPSDRFSAERTGGSVSTLTIQRTQQEDSAVYLCASRSGTSGVTGELFFGEGSRLTVL.

V is TRBV11-2 and J is TRBJ2-5; 8 bases line up with TRBD2. The V gene's germline CDR1 is SGHAT and CDR2 FQNNGV. This CDR3 has 14 amino acids. V gave up 5 bases and J gave up 5 bases; unmatched junction bases: 7. Written as DNA, the CDR3 is TGTGCCAGCAGCCCCGGGAGGGCAGGGGAGACCCAGTACTTC. Encoded protein: CASSPGRAGETQYF.